The rows below give T cell receptor beta chains drawn from one sample of a study of T-cell reconstitution after alpha-beta-depleted transplantation in children. MiXCR was run by TCRdb on the PCR reads, yielding one entry per CDR3 protein. The sample lists around 680,000 distinct CDR3 sequences, around 16% occurring once. Source: PBMCs from the stem cell graft donor, taken from the stem cell graft. These TCRs come from a human donor who donated a stem cell graft to a child with acute myeloid leukemia. CDR3s include the opening cysteine and the closing phenylalanine or tryptophan. Fields, in order: CDR3 length, J gene, D gene, V gene, clone size, CDR3 DNA, CDR3 protein. The D gene is left open where the match is weak. Size values are once, few and many counts, or a class for expanded clones, and some rows have none.

17 | TRBJ2-2 | - | TRBV5-1 | few | TGCGCCAGCAGCCCTGTAGCCACGGGAGCTGGGACCGGGGAGCTGTTTTTT | CASSPVATGAGTGELFF
15 | TRBJ1-4 | - | TRBV10-3 | - | TGTGCCATCAGGGCCGGAGGGGCAACTAATGAAAAACTGTTTTTT | CAIRAGGATNEKLFF
15 | TRBJ2-2 | - | TRBV20-1 | many | TGCAGTGCTAGGAGGGCAGGGGACCCCGCCGGGGAGCTGTTTTTT | CSARRAGDPAGELFF
15 | TRBJ2-1 | TRBD1 | TRBV7-8 | - | TGTGCCAGCAGCTCAACCGGGACAGCCTACAATGAGCAGTTCTTC | CASSSTGTAYNEQFF
16 | TRBJ2-1 | - | TRBV5-1 | many | TGCGCCAGCAGCTTGGGATCCGGGGGCTCCTACAATGAGCAGTTCTTC | CASSLGSGGSYNEQFF
15 | TRBJ2-1 | TRBD2 | TRBV20-1 | many | TGCAGTGCAGTAGCGGGGCGAAGCACCTACAATGAGCAGTTCTTC | CSAVAGRSTYNEQFF
16 | TRBJ1-3 | - | TRBV12-3/TRBV12-4 | few | TGTGCCAGCAGTGTCAAGCACGGAAGAAGCGGAAACACCATATATTTT | CASSVKHGRSGNTIYF
17 | TRBJ1-6 | - | TRBV6-2/TRBV6-3 | few | TGTGCCAGCAGTAGACGAGGGGAGATTGGAAGTAATTCACCCCTCCACTTT | CASSRRGEIGSNSPLHF
14 | TRBJ1-1 | - | TRBV2 | few | TGTGCCAGCATAGACAGACTAATGAACACTGAAGCTTTCTTT | CASIDRLMNTEAFF
13 | TRBJ2-1 | TRBD1 | TRBV18 | - | TGTGCCAGCTCACCATGGAGACAGGGGTCAGGATTCTTC | CASSPWRQGSGFF
13 | TRBJ2-2 | - | TRBV15 | - | TGTGCCACCAGCTCAGTCGGGACCGGGGAGCTGTTTTTT | CATSSVGTGELFF
16 | TRBJ2-7 | - | TRBV29-1 | many | TGCAGCGTTGTGTCACCTGGTAAGAGGATAGCGACCGAGCAGTACTTC | CSVVSPGKRIATEQYF